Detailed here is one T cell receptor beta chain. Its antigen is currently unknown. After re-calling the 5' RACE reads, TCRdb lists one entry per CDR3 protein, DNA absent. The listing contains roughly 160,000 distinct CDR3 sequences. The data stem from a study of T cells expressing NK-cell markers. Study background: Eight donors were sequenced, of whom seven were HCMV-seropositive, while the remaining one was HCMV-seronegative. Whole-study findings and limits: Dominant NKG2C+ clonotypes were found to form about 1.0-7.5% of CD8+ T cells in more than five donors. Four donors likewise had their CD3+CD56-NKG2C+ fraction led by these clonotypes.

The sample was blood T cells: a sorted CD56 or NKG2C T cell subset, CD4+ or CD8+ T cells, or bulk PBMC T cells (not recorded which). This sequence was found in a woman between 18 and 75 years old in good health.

The CDR3 spells CSVNLGRLNTEAFF. The V and J genes are TRBV20-1 and TRBJ1-1. CDR1 is DFQATT and CDR2 is SNEGSKA in the germline V gene (reference sequence). The CDR3 runs to 14 residues.